This TCR beta chain was identified during a study of T cells expressing NK-cell markers. Study context: Sorted CD3+CD56+NKG2C+, CD3+CD56+NKG2C- and CD3+CD56-NKG2C+ T cells supplied TCR beta repertoires. One of the eight sequenced donors was seronegative, whereas the other seven were HCMV-seropositive. Broader study findings: Also leading the CD3+CD56-NKG2C+ fraction in a handful of donors were these clonotypes.

No DNA is given; TCRdb re-called the 5' RACE reads and lists each CDR3 protein once. This sample's table reports 250,000 or so distinct CDR3 sequences. Germline CDR1 and CDR2: SGHNT and YENEEA. CDR3 length equals 16 residues. Note on this clonotype: Its antigen remains unidentified.

The rearrangement uses TRBV11-3 and TRBJ2-2; without DNA, the TCRdb call of TRBD1 cannot be checked. This TCR was sampled from a woman aged 18 to 75 in good health. Sequencing was carried out using blood T cells: a sorted CD56 or NKG2C T cell subset, CD4+ or CD8+ T cells, or bulk PBMC T cells (not recorded which). CDR3 region: CASSPREGDFTGELFF.